A single sample is the source of the 26 T cell receptor beta chains below, sequenced in a study of T cell changes during pregnancy in multiple sclerosis (dated by TCRdb to between 2019 and 2020). The method behind the library was the immunoSEQ multiplex PCR assay. The table was pulled from immuneACCESS by TCRdb, which kept in-frame rearrangements only. Such tables lose some clones; where checked, under half of the loss comes from unresolved V genes, and the rest has no known cause. The sample table holds around 38,000 clones, of which 91% were seen once. The top ten clonotypes cover approximately 6.1% of the sample. Specimen: CD8+ T cells from peripheral blood mononuclear cells, collected in the second trimester of pregnancy. The receptors were gathered from a female donor with multiple sclerosis, enrolled in a pregnancy study.

CDR3 bases: TGTGCCAGTAGTATAACAGGTTCCCGCACCGGGGAGCTGTTTTTT. Translating gives CASSITGSRTGELFF. V gene TRBV19 combines with J gene TRBJ2-2; a possible D gene is TRBD1 (5 bases). Trimming took off 2 bases at V and 4 bases at J, with 11 bases between the two ends. Germline assignment: CDR1 LNHDA and CDR2 SQIVND (reference sequence). The CDR3 is 15 residues long.

The rearrangement links TRBV27 to TRBJ2-7; the match to TRBD1 covers 8 bases. Germline CDR1 reads MNHEY; CDR2 reads SMNVEV (reference sequence). This CDR3 comprises 17 residues. After removal of 6 bases from V and 3 bases from J, the junction contained 16 bases not matched to a gene. The CDR3 is CASRGPPGTGLNYEQYF. In DNA, the CDR3 is TGTGCCAGCAGAGGACCTCCGGGGACAGGCCTAAACTACGAGCAGTACTTC.

This clone was seen just once. This chain links TRBV4-2 with TRBJ2-3, with D possibly TRBD2 on 6 matching bases. The CDR3 has 16 residues. From germline, CDR1 is LGHNA and CDR2 YNFKEQ. V was clipped by 0 bases and J by 1 base, with 11 bases between them. In DNA form, the CDR3 reads TGTGCCAGCAGCCAAGATGGTCCTAGCGGCACAGATACGCAGTATTTT. This translates into CASSQDGPSGTDTQYF.

The rearrangement joins TRBV7-9 to TRBJ1-6; D is perhaps TRBD1 (5 bases). Trimming shortened V by 5 bases and J by 16 bases, and 9 bases separated the two germline ends. The CDR3 extends over 10 amino acids. Per the germline V gene, CDR1 is SEHNR and CDR2 is FQNEAQ (reference sequence). As DNA, the CDR3 is TGTGCCAGCAGCGCCGACAGTCTCCACTTT. It encodes CASSADSLHF.

J is TRBJ2-2 and V is TRBV6-1; D gene unclear. Germline CDR1 MNHNS, CDR2 SASEGT. Trimming took 3 bases from V and 1 from J, leaving 15 bases between them. CDR3 length: 17 amino acids. CDR3 in amino acids: CASSDYIVLVNTGELFF. The CDR3 DNA reads TGTGCCAGCAGTGATTACATTGTTCTAGTGAACACCGGGGAGCTGTTTTTT.

The genes are TRBV19 and TRBJ1-2; D is undetermined. Germline CDR1 LNHDA, CDR2 SQIVND (reference sequence). This CDR3 contains 12 residues. The V gene lost 4 bases and the J gene lost 7 bases, with 10 bases spanning the gap. The CDR3, as DNA: TGTGCCAGTAGTAACCCCTCAGGTGGCTACACCTTC. It translates to CASSNPSGGYTF.

The chain carries TRBV6-6 and TRBJ1-3, with 11 bases lining up with TRBD1. The junction had 2 bases not matched to a gene; V was cut back by 4 bases and J by 0 bases. CDR1 MNHNY and CDR2 SVGAGI come from the germline V gene (reference sequence). The CDR3 runs to 16 residues. As DNA, the CDR3 is TGTGCCAGCAGTTGGACAGGGGGCGGCTCTGGAAACACCATATATTTT. It codes for CASSWTGGGSGNTIYF.

This clone has just one count. This chain uses TRBV2 with TRBJ2-1, with 7 bases identical to TRBD1. The ends lost 6 bases at V and 2 bases at J; junction bases unmatched: 4. Germline CDR1 reads SNHLY; CDR2 reads FYNNEI. The CDR3 totals 14 residues. CDR3 coding DNA: TGTGCCAGCAGCTATGGACAGGCCTACAATGAGCAGTTCTTC. Amino acids: CASSYGQAYNEQFF.

The chain employs TRBV4-1 and TRBJ2-7; weak D call: TRBD2 (5 bases). V was shortened by 4 bases and J by 1 base, with 8 bases between the two germline ends. CDR1 and CDR2 (germline): MGHRA, YSYEKL. The CDR3 consists of 13 residues. In DNA, the CDR3 is TGCGCCAGCAGCCTGAGCGGTTCCTACGAGCAGTACTTC. Protein sequence: CASSLSGSYEQYF.

The genes are TRBV27 and TRBJ2-7; 13 positions agree with TRBD2. Germline V gives CDR1 MNHEY, CDR2 SMNVEV (reference sequence). With 6 bases clipped from V and 1 base from J, the junction kept 6 bases outside the gene matches. The CDR3 is 16 amino acids. CDR3 sequence (DNA): TGTGCCAGCAGCCCGACTAGCGGGAGGCAATCCTACGAGCAGTACTTC. Translating it yields CASSPTSGRQSYEQYF.

The chain recombines TRBV9 with TRBJ2-3; D may be TRBD1 (7 bases). CDR1 SGDLS and CDR2 YYNGEE come from the germline V gene. Trimming shortened V by 1 base and J by 2 bases, and 11 bases separated the two germline ends. This CDR3 is built from 15 residues. CDR3 region: CASSVQGGVTDTQYF. The CDR3 region has the DNA TGTGCCAGCAGCGTACAGGGGGGAGTCACAGATACGCAGTATTTT. The full variable domain, its missing parts supplied by reference TRBV9 and TRBJ2-3, is DSGVTQTPKHLITATGQRVTLRCSPRSGDLSVYWYQQSLDQGLQFLIQYYNGEERAKGNILERFSAQQFPDLHSELNLSSLELGDSALYFCASSVQGGVTDTQYFGPGTRLTVL.

The chain links TRBV7-9 to TRBJ2-7; D perhaps matches TRBD2 (7 bases). The CDR3 consists of 15 residues. Germline CDR1 and CDR2: SEHNR and FQNEAQ (reference sequence). V was pared by 6 bases and J by 2 bases, with 17 bases between. The CDR3 is CASRRGGEAAYEQYF. DNA for the CDR3: TGTGCCAGCAGGAGGGGGGGGGAGGCCGCCTACGAGCAGTACTTC.

The chain is built from TRBV5-5 and TRBJ2-7, with TRBD1 matching 7 bases. The V segment lost 4 bases and the J segment 2 bases; nucleotides outside the gene matches: 6. The CDR3 sequence is 14 residues long. Germline V gives CDR1 SGHKS, CDR2 YYEKEE (reference sequence). This CDR3 is CASSQIGTAYEQYF. The CDR3 DNA reads as TGTGCCAGCAGCCAAATCGGGACAGCCTACGAGCAGTACTTC.

V is TRBV7-9 and J is TRBJ1-2, with 7 bases fitting TRBD1. Germline V gene sequence: CDR1 SEHNR, CDR2 FQNEAQ (reference sequence). V lost 7 bases to trimming and J lost 4 bases; unmatched junction nucleotides: 9. The CDR3 has 14 residues. As DNA, the CDR3 is TGTGCCAGCACCGGGACAGATATAAGCTATGGCTACACCTTC. As protein: CASTGTDISYGYTF. The full variable domain, in which reference TRBV7-9 and TRBJ1-2 provide the parts outside the CDR3, is DTGVSQNPRHKITKRGQNVTFRCDPISEHNRLYWYRQTLGQGPEFLTYFQNEAQLEKSRLLSDRFSAERPKGSFSTLEIQRTEQGDSAMYLCASTGTDISYGYTFGSGTRLTVV.

This clone has a single count. The chain joins TRBV6-4 to TRBJ2-7; TRBD2 agrees at 12 bases. The length of the CDR3 is 15 residues. With V trimmed by 3 bases and J by 2 bases, 2 bases remained unmatched. Germline V gene data show CDR1 as MRHNA and CDR2 as SNTAGT. CDR3 loop: CASSEASGGAYEQYF. CDR3 coding DNA: TGTGCCAGCAGTGAGGCTAGCGGGGGGGCCTACGAGCAGTACTTC.

For this clone: The same CDR3 can be traced to other DNA sequences in this sample. The gene calls are TRBV5-1 and TRBJ1-6; weak D call: TRBD1 (6 bases). The V and J ends lost 0 bases and 10 bases respectively, with 17 bases between them. The length of the CDR3 is 16 residues. The V gene's germline CDR1 is SGHRS and CDR2 YFSETQ. The CDR3 protein is CASSLGTAMPGSPLHF. The CDR3, as DNA: TGCGCCAGCAGCTTGGGGACAGCTATGCCCGGCTCACCCCTCCACTTT.

The V gene is TRBV30, the J gene TRBJ2-2; D gene ambiguous. The CDR3 runs 14 residues. Germline V gives CDR1 GTSNPN, CDR2 SVGIG (reference sequence). V gave up 0 bases and J gave up 1 base, with 6 bases separating them. The CDR3 reads CAWSVPGNTGELFF. CDR3 bases: TGTGCCTGGAGTGTACCCGGGAACACCGGGGAGCTGTTTTTT. The whole variable domain, remainder taken from reference TRBV30 and TRBJ2-2, is SQTIHQWPATLVQPVGSPLSLECTVEGTSNPNLYWYRQAAGRGLQLLFYSVGIGQISSEVPQNLSASRPQDRQFILSSKKLLLSDSGFYLCAWSVPGNTGELFFGEGSRLTVL.

The gene calls are TRBV11-2 and TRBJ2-3; TRBD2 agrees at 7 bases. Germline values: CDR1 SGHAT, CDR2 FQNNGV. Trimming took 1 base from V and 7 from J; bases not matched to a gene: 14. This CDR3 is 17 amino acids long. CDR3 sequence reads: CASSLGVTWDYLNTQYF. The CDR3 nucleotides read TGTGCCAGCAGCTTAGGGGTTACGTGGGACTACCTAAATACGCAGTATTTT.

This chain joins TRBV29-1 and TRBJ1-2; 11 positions agree with TRBD1. The CDR3 covers 15 residues. CDR1 and CDR2 (germline): SQVTM, ANQGSEA. V dropped 2 bases and J dropped 7; count of bases not matched to a gene: 9. The CDR3 loop is CSVESGDRGFGGYTF. The CDR3 bases are TGCAGCGTTGAAAGTGGGGACAGGGGGTTTGGTGGCTACACCTTC.

The chain links TRBV5-1 to TRBJ2-1; 10 bases fit TRBD1. The CDR3 sequence is 14 residues long. V shed 6 bases, J shed 3 bases, and the junction held 3 bases outside the gene matches. CDR1 and CDR2 from the germline V gene are SGHRS and YFSETQ. The CDR3 sequence is CASTRDRGYNEQFF. The DNA of the CDR3 is TGCGCCAGCACCCGGGACAGGGGCTACAATGAGCAGTTCTTC.

J is TRBJ1-1 and V is TRBV29-1, with unresolved D. The ends were cut back, 4 bases at V and 2 bases at J, with 8 bases in the middle. The germline V gene encodes CDR1 SQVTM and CDR2 ANQGSEA. This CDR3 has 12 residues. This CDR3 is CSVVGVNTEAFF. The CDR3 DNA reads as TGCAGCGTTGTTGGAGTAAACACTGAAGCTTTCTTT.

V usage is TRBV7-3 and J usage is TRBJ1-6, with 8 bases fitting TRBD1. CDR1 and CDR2 from the germline V gene are SGHTA and FQGTGA. The V and J ends lost 2 bases and 4 bases, in that order; junction bases with no gene match: 10. This CDR3 is built from 18 residues. The CDR3 DNA sequence: TGTGCCAGCAGCTTAGGCCCCACAGGGGGGGTGTATAATTCACCCCTCCACTTT. Translation: CASSLGPTGGVYNSPLHF.

The rearrangement uses TRBV6-5 and TRBJ1-2; no definite D call. The CDR3 is 14 amino acids. CDR1 is MNHEY, CDR2 SVGAGI, per germline. Trimming pared 2 bases from V and 0 bases from J, leaving 7 bases between. The CDR3 loop reads CASSYTQTNYGYTF. The DNA of the CDR3 is TGTGCCAGCAGTTACACCCAGACTAACTATGGCTACACCTTC.

The chain uses TRBV13 and TRBJ1-1; weak D call: TRBD1 (5 bases). CDR1 PRHDT and CDR2 FYEKMQ come from the germline V gene (reference sequence). The CDR3 runs to 14 residues. V gave up 5 bases and J gave up 5 bases, with 15 bases separating them. The CDR3 loop reads CASSTKGSWTEAFF. The CDR3 bases are TGTGCCAGCAGCACGAAGGGGTCGTGGACTGAAGCTTTCTTT.

The chain uses TRBV9 and TRBJ1-2; 7 positions match TRBD1. Germline values: CDR1 SGDLS, CDR2 YYNGEE. The CDR3 is 15 amino acids. The ends lost 4 bases at V and 6 bases at J; junction bases unmatched: 12. CDR3 sequence reads: CASSFDLAQGNGYTF. The CDR3 DNA is TGTGCCAGCAGCTTCGATCTGGCACAGGGGAATGGCTACACCTTC.

The sample holds a few counts of this clone. The chain carries TRBV7-9 and TRBJ2-7, with 11 bases that match TRBD2. This CDR3 contains 15 residues. With V trimmed by 5 bases and J by 4 bases, 7 bases remained unmatched. The V gene's germline CDR1 is SEHNR and CDR2 FQNEAQ (reference sequence). DNA for the CDR3: TGTGCCAGCAGCGTGACTAGCGGGATGTTATACGAGCAGTACTTC. The encoded protein is CASSVTSGMLYEQYF.